This entry lists 19 T cell receptor beta chains sequenced from one sample in a study of beta chain features in type 1 diabetes (dated by TCRdb to 2016 to 2019). These receptors have no known antigen. Study-level results and caveats: A moderate but significant shortening of TCRB CDR3 length was observed in type 1 diabetes patients in all four CD4+ subsets.

Library prep was done by the immunoSEQ multiplex PCR assay. The High Capacity cDNA Reverse Transcription Kit was used to reverse transcribe all of the isolated RNA, meaning that expressed TCRB transcripts were what got sequenced. TCRdb re-hosts the immuneACCESS table, in-frame sequences only. Its copies lack some clones; in the studies checked, an unresolved V gene accounts for under half of them, and the cause for the rest is not known. For this sample the table gives under 400,000 clones, of which over 10% were detected only once. Together, the top ten hold 0.0085% to 0.012% of the sample. Sequenced input: naive CD4+ T cells from blood. Interpreted using the paper, the cell subset or site label stands for: true naive CD4+ T cells. Receptor source: a woman younger than 30 with type 1 diabetes.

This clone showed up just a few times. Other DNA sequences in this sample translate to the same CDR3. The V gene is TRBV5-1, the J gene TRBJ1-1; D not resolved. Germline V gene data show CDR1 as SGHRS and CDR2 as YFSETQ. Trimming removed 4 bases from V and 2 bases from J, with 3 bases in between. The CDR3 length is 11 residues. This chain's CDR3 is CASSLNTEAFF. CDR3 nucleotides: TGCGCCAGCAGCCTAAACACTGAAGCTTTCTTT.

The genes are TRBV7-2 and TRBJ2-6; unclear D gene. The CDR3 has 15 residues. Germline V lookup: CDR1 SGHTA, CDR2 FQGNSA. Trimming shortened V by 3 bases and J by 0 bases, and 6 bases separated the two germline ends. Here the CDR3 DNA reads TGTGCCAGCAGCTTTCTTAGCTCTGGGGCCAACGTCCTGACTTTC. Residues: CASSFLSSGANVLTF.

This clone has just a few counts. This chain joins TRBV10-3 and TRBJ2-7; tentatively, D is TRBD1 (6 bases). Trimming took 8 bases from V and 6 from J, leaving 17 bases between them. The CDR3 length is 13 residues. Germline values: CDR1 ENHRY, CDR2 SYGVKD. The DNA for the CDR3 is TGTGCCATCGGTAACAGGGTCAACGGCGAGCAGTACTTC. This translates into CAIGNRVNGEQYF.

The V call is TRBV2, the J call TRBJ2-4; TRBD1 might be the D (5 bases). The CDR3 is 13 amino acids. Germline lookup yields CDR1 SNHLY and CDR2 FYNNEI. Between the trimmed V and J ends, which lost 1 base and 6 bases, there was a span of 7 bases. The CDR3 DNA reads as TGTGCCAGCAGTGAAGGGCAGGGAAACATTCAGTACTTC. Its protein is CASSEGQGNIQYF.

This clone was detected only a few times. V gene TRBV4-2 combines with J gene TRBJ2-3; D might be TRBD2 (5 bases). Trimming took 0 bases from V and 1 from J, leaving 11 bases between them. Germline V gives CDR1 LGHNA, CDR2 YNFKEQ. The CDR3 sequence is 16 residues long. The CDR3 reads CASSQDWERRTDTQYF. CDR3 DNA sequence: TGTGCCAGCAGCCAAGATTGGGAGCGCCGCACAGATACGCAGTATTTT.

This clone appeared a few times. This chain joins TRBV9 and TRBJ2-1; perhaps TRBD2 as D (5 bases). V gave up 3 bases and J gave up 4 bases, with 11 bases separating them. Per the germline V gene, CDR1 is SGDLS and CDR2 is YYNGEE. This CDR3 contains 14 residues. The DNA of the CDR3 is TGTGCCAGCAGCGGGGTAGCGACTTACAATGAGCAGTTCTTC. Amino acid sequence: CASSGVATYNEQFF.

This clone appeared a few times. The rearrangement links TRBV19 to TRBJ2-1, with D hard to call. V was cut by 5 bases and J by 5 bases, with 13 bases left in between. From germline, CDR1 is LNHDA and CDR2 SQIVND (reference sequence). This CDR3 is 14 amino acids long. The CDR3 spells CASSPLRTNNEQFF. For the CDR3, the DNA is TGTGCCAGTAGTCCCCTCCGTACTAACAATGAGCAGTTCTTC. Full variable domain (remainder filled in from reference TRBV19 and TRBJ2-1): DGGITQSPKYLFRKEGQNVTLSCEQNLNHDAMYWYRQDPGQGLRLIYYSQIVNDFQKGDIAEGYSVSREKKESFPLTVTSAQKNPTAFYLCASSPLRTNNEQFFGPGTRLTVL.

The genes are TRBV28 and TRBJ2-3, with unresolved D. The CDR3 consists of 14 residues. Trimming shortened V by 1 base and J by 2 bases, and 7 bases separated the two germline ends. The germline gives CDR1 MDHEN, CDR2 SYDVKM. CDR3 DNA sequence: TGTGCCAGCAGTTTATACGTGGCCACAGATACGCAGTATTTT. It codes for CASSLYVATDTQYF.

This clone has a handful of counts. The V call is TRBV9, the J call TRBJ1-2; 7 bases are a match to TRBD1. Trimming at V came to 3 bases and at J to 8 bases, leaving 7 bases not matched to a gene. CDR3 length: 13 residues. The germline V gene has CDR1 SGDLS and CDR2 YYNGEE. The CDR3 loop is CASSALRTGGYTF. In DNA form, the CDR3 reads TGTGCCAGCAGCGCTCTTCGGACAGGCGGCTACACCTTC.

V usage is TRBV7-2 and J usage is TRBJ2-1; D is possibly TRBD2 (6 bases). V was clipped by 2 bases and J by 12 bases, with 11 bases between them. Germline V gene data show CDR1 as SGHTA and CDR2 as FQGNSA. This CDR3 is built from 12 residues. The CDR3 DNA reads as TGTGCCAGCAGCTTACGAGCGGGTTCGCAGTTCTTC. This translates into CASSLRAGSQFF. Full variable domain (remainder filled in from reference TRBV7-2 and TRBJ2-1): GAGVSQSPSNKVTEKGKDVELRCDPISGHTALYWYRQSLGQGLEFLIYFQGNSAPDKSGLPSDRFSAERTGGSVSTLTIQRTQQEDSAVYLCASSLRAGSQFFGPGTRLTVL.

The V and J genes are TRBV28 and TRBJ2-1, with TRBD1 identical over 10 bases. CDR1 MDHEN and CDR2 SYDVKM come from the germline V gene. The length of the CDR3 is 15 residues. Trimming took 6 bases from V and 3 from J; bases not matched to a gene: 5. The CDR3 loop is CASRSGTGVYNEQFF. CDR3 DNA sequence: TGTGCCAGCAGGTCCGGGACAGGGGTCTACAATGAGCAGTTCTTC.

This clone was observed a handful of times. The genes are TRBV9 and TRBJ2-5; possibly TRBD2 for D (5 bases). The J call may be faulty, since TRBJ2-7 better matches the DNA end. CDR3 length: 15 residues. The germline gives CDR1 SGDLS, CDR2 YYNGEE. The CDR3 DNA is TGTGCCAGCAGCGTAGAGGCCCGGGATACCTACGAGCAGTACTTC. Amino acids: CASSVEARDTYEQYF.

The sample holds a few counts of this clone. The rearrangement uses TRBV5-1 and TRBJ2-7; D uncertain. This CDR3 comprises 11 residues. Trimming took 5 bases from V and 4 from J, leaving 7 bases between them. Germline lookup yields CDR1 SGHRS and CDR2 YFSETQ. CDR3 coding DNA: TGCGCCAGCAGTGGGCTGTACGAGCAGTACTTC. Its translation: CASSGLYEQYF. Looking up the rest from reference TRBV5-1 and TRBJ2-7 gives the full variable domain: KAGVTQTPRYLIKTRGQQVTLSCSPISGHRSVSWYQQTPGQGLQFLFEYFSETQRNKGNFPGRFSGRQFSNSRSEMNVSTLELGDSALYLCASSGLYEQYFGPGTRLTVT.

This clone was detected only a few times. The rearrangement links TRBV6-1 to TRBJ1-2; maybe TRBD1 (6 bases). Germline assignment: CDR1 MNHNS and CDR2 SASEGT. V was trimmed by 8 bases and J by 2 bases, leaving 12 bases between them. There are 13 residues in the CDR3. CDR3 coding DNA: TGTGCCAGCCATGTCCAGGGGAACTATGGCTACACCTTC. Translating it yields CASHVQGNYGYTF.

CDR3 sequence (DNA): TGCAGCGTGGAGGGACAGGGGGCGACTGAAGCTTTCTTT. It yields the protein CSVEGQGATEAFF. This chain joins TRBV29-1 and TRBJ1-1; the match to TRBD1 covers 12 bases. Germline trimming cut 6 bases from V and 5 bases from J; bases unmatched to any gene: 4. The CDR3 has 13 residues. CDR1 and CDR2 (germline): SQVTM, ANQGSEA.

The chain links TRBV15 to TRBJ1-5; 8 nucleotides line up with TRBD1. With 3 bases clipped from V and 7 bases from J, the junction kept 8 bases outside the gene matches. Looked up from germline, CDR1 is LNHNV and CDR2 is YYDKDF (reference sequence). CDR3 length: 15 amino acids. CDR3 coding DNA: TGTGCCACCAGCAGGACAGGGGTGTATGGACAGCCCCAGCATTTT. Its translation: CATSRTGVYGQPQHF.

In its sample, this clone was seen a few times. V gene TRBV14 combines with J gene TRBJ2-5, with D possibly matching TRBD1 (6 bases). Germline loops: CDR1 SGHDN, CDR2 FVKESK. This CDR3 spans 13 amino acids. V was pared by 7 bases and J by 2 bases, with 11 bases between. The CDR3 reads CASNGQNQETQYF. The CDR3 DNA follows: TGTGCCAGCAACGGACAGAATCAAGAGACCCAGTACTTC.

The rearrangement links TRBV5-1 to TRBJ2-3; maybe TRBD2 (7 bases). The length of the CDR3 is 13 residues. The germline gives CDR1 SGHRS, CDR2 YFSETQ. With 2 bases removed from V and 4 bases from J, the gap between germline ends came to 8 bases. Here the CDR3 DNA reads TGCGCCAGCAGCTTCGGGGGGCCAGATACGCAGTATTTT. Translating it yields CASSFGGPDTQYF.

This rearrangement joins TRBV6-5 to TRBJ2-7; D is possibly TRBD2 (6 bases). Germline V gene lookup returns CDR1 MNHEY and CDR2 SVGAGI. The CDR3 is 15 residues long. Trimming removed 0 bases at V and 7 bases at J, with 16 bases between. Here the CDR3 DNA reads TGTGCCAGCAGTTACTCGGTCACTAGCAAGTGGGAGCAGTACTTC. Its translation: CASSYSVTSKWEQYF.